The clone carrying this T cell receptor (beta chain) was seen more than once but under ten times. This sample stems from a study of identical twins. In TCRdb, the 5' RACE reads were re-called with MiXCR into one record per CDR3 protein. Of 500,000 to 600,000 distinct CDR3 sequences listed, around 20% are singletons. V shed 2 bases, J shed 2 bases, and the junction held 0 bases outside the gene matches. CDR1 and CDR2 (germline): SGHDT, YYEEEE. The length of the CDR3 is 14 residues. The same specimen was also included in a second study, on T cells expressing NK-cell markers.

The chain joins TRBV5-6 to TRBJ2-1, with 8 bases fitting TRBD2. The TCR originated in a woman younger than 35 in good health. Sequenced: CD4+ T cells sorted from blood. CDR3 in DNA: TGTGCCAGCAGCTTCGGGAGGGCCTACAATGAGCAGTTCTTC. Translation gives CASSFGRAYNEQFF.